The next 5 T cell receptor beta chains were all read from a single sample in a study of identical twins. MiXCR, applied by TCRdb to the 5' RACE reads, yields one record per CDR3 protein. The sample carries 450,000 to 650,000 distinct CDR3 sequences, approximately 10% recorded once. The data also belong to a second study, concerning yellow fever vaccine responses in identical twins.

Material for sequencing was PBMCs. These receptors were obtained from a woman aged 18 to 35 in good health.

This clonotype was recorded at least ten times. The chain employs TRBV20-1 and TRBJ1-1, with 7 bases that match TRBD1. Trimming at V came to 5 bases and at J to 4 bases, leaving 13 bases not matched to a gene. Germline V gene sequence: CDR1 DFQATT, CDR2 SNEGSKA (reference sequence). The CDR3 runs 15 residues. This CDR3 is CSAEPTGIGSTEAFF. CDR3 DNA sequence: TGCAGTGCTGAACCGACAGGGATTGGGAGCACTGAAGCTTTCTTT.

This clonotype was detected ten times or more. The genes are TRBV24-1 and TRBJ2-3; D ambiguous. CDR3 length equals 15 residues. Germline values: CDR1 KGHDR, CDR2 SFDVKD. Deletions cut 4 bases from V and 4 bases from J, with 14 bases between. The CDR3 DNA reads TGTGCCACCAGTGACACCCGAGGTGAGCCAGATACGCAGTATTTT. It translates to CATSDTRGEPDTQYF.

This clonotype was picked up many times. The rearrangement uses TRBV7-8 and TRBJ2-5; unclear D gene. The CDR3 sequence is 12 residues long. V was clipped by 1 base and J by 5 bases, with 5 bases between them. Germline V gives CDR1 SGHVS, CDR2 FQNEAQ. CDR3 coding DNA: TGTGCCAGCAGCTTAGTCGCCGAGACCCAGTACTTC. Translation: CASSLVAETQYF.

The gene calls are TRBV11-2 and TRBJ1-1; D unclear. The CDR3 is made up of 13 amino acids. The germline V gene encodes CDR1 SGHAT and CDR2 FQNNGV. V was shortened by 0 bases and J by 4 bases, with 6 bases between the two germline ends. The CDR3 coding sequence is TGTGCCAGCAGCTTAGAACTCTTCACTGAAGCTTTCTTT. Amino acid sequence: CASSLELFTEAFF.

This clonotype was counted between two and nine times. This chain connects TRBV6-1 to TRBJ1-4; 8 bases fit TRBD1. V lost 6 bases and J lost 7; bases outside the gene matches: 13. The germline gives CDR1 MNHNS, CDR2 SASEGT. The CDR3 runs to 16 residues. DNA of the CDR3: TGTGCCAGCAGCTCCCTTGACAGGGGTACCGGTGAAAAACTGTTTTTT. It is translated as CASSSLDRGTGEKLFF.